The clone carrying this T cell receptor (beta chain) was detected only a few times. The data are from a study of tumor-infiltrating lymphocytes in primary liver carcinoma. Total RNA amounting to approximately 460 ng was the source from which TCR beta cDNA was made with a constant-region primer. The TCR beta library was amplified through three nested multiplex PCR rounds in a modified ARM-PCR procedure. Rounds one and two of PCR, each of 10 cycles, were primed with TRBV1-TRBV30 forward primers and a C-beta reverse primer. MiXCR, applied by TCRdb to the multiplex PCR reads, yields one record per CDR3 protein. The sample records more than 100,000 distinct CDR3 sequences, around 62% being singletons. Co-extraction yielded RNA and DNA from around 20-30 mg of unsorted bulk tissue. Primary liver carcinoma, confirmed by histopathology, was surgically resected. CDR3 length: 13 residues. The germline V gene has CDR1 SGHRS and CDR2 YFSETQ. The V and J ends lost 3 bases and 7 bases respectively, with 13 bases between them.

The chain uses TRBV5-1 and TRBJ1-2; D is perhaps TRBD1 (6 bases). This TCR derives from a woman aged 55-70 years with primary liver carcinoma and hepatitis B virus infection. Sequences were obtained from liver tumor tissue from sampling region 1. Stated subset: tumor region T1, superior pole. The CDR3 DNA follows: TGCGCCAGCAGCTACACAGGGCCTAGTGGCTACACCTTC. It yields the protein CASSYTGPSGYTF.